The clone carrying this T cell receptor beta chain was counted between two and nine times. A much larger clone lies a single base off, so this may be a read error. Using RNA template, CDR3s of TCR alpha and beta were amplified with iRepertoire arm-PCR. TCRdb independently ran MiXCR on the multiplex PCR reads; one entry per CDR3 protein. The data show 100,000 to 150,000 distinct CDR3 sequences, roughly 20% seen once. This CDR3 region has 13 residues. V shed 9 bases and J shed 0 bases, with 11 bases lying between them. Germline values: CDR1 LNHDA, CDR2 SQIVND (reference sequence). The data derive from a study of glioma-infiltrating T cells.

The chain recombines TRBV19 with TRBJ1-1; D not certain. This receptor was taken from a human donor with low-grade glioma or glioblastoma, undergoing nonglioma brain surgery, or in good health (not recorded which). Sequenced material: glioma tissue, nonneoplastic brain tissue, or PBMCs (not recorded which). The CDR3 is CASIDGMNTEAFF. In DNA, the CDR3 is TGTGCCAGCATAGACGGCATGAACACTGAAGCTTTCTTT.